This TCR beta chain was captured by sequencing in a study of T-cell memory formation after mild COVID-19. Overall study: The TCR clusters were mostly specific to one donor. General observations from the study: Most CD4+ clones that shrank were in CM and EM, while CD8+ ones turned up in EMRA. The finding that pre-infection memory included some responding clones suggested that cross-reactive memory joined.

TCRdb passed the 5' RACE reads through MiXCR, listing each CDR3 protein once. The sample lists 530,000 or so distinct CDR3 sequences, around 16% occurring once. This clonotype occurred a few times. Its target is not known. This sequence originates from an adult woman who had mild COVID-19 (a few samples of this study predate the infection). Cell type and time point are not known. The sequencing input was PBMCs or a T cell subset sorted from them (not recorded which).

CDR3 DNA: TGTGCCAGTAGTATGGAGACTAGCGACTCCTACAATGAGCAGTTCTTC. The encoded protein is CASSMETSDSYNEQFF. The J gene is TRBJ2-1, the V gene TRBV19; 8 nucleotides match TRBD2. CDR1 is LNHDA and CDR2 is SQIVND in the germline V gene (reference sequence). This CDR3 is built from 16 residues. Losses at the gene ends were 3 bases for V and 0 bases for J; bases not matched to a gene: 4.